Described below is a single TCR beta chain sequence and its context. The CDR3 consists of 13 residues. V lost 3 bases, J lost 3 bases, and 5 bases lay in between. Per germline, CDR1 KGHDR and CDR2 SFDVKD. This sample is drawn from a study of blood T cell repertoires in COVID-19. Using immunoSEQ multiplex PCR, the repertoire was profiled, and TCRdb retains in-frame clones only, with some absent. The table has 250,000 to 300,000 clones, 91% seen once. The chain combines TRBV24-1 with TRBJ2-1; D gene ambiguous. The receptor was isolated from a woman in her twenties or thirties with COVID-19, enrolled during active disease. The source material was peripheral blood. CDR3 bases: TGTGCCACCAGTGATGTACTCTACAATGAGCAGTTCTTC. Translated, it gives CATSDVLYNEQFF.